Listed below are T cell receptor beta chains from one sample, sequenced in a study of blood T cell repertoires in COVID-19. Measured with immunoSEQ multiplex PCR; TCRdb has only the in-frame clones, and not every one. The table lists some 250,000 clones, 65% to 90% of them singletons. The sequenced sample was PBMCs or T cells enriched from blood (not recorded which). Source of these receptors: a man between 18 and 29 years old who had recovered from COVID-19. Each CDR3 is given with its conserved first and last residue. D genes are given only for firm matches. Expanded clones are given a class, and other clones once, few, many or no size at all.

size,V,D,J,CDR3,DNA
NA,TRBV20-1,NA,TRBJ2-3,CSASITANTDTQYF,TGCAGTGCTAGTATCACCGCGAACACAGATACGCAGTATTTT
NA,TRBV27,NA,TRBJ1-1,CASRTVDRNTEAFF,TGTGCCAGCAGAACAGTGGATAGGAACACTGAAGCTTTCTTT
NA,TRBV4-2,TRBD2,TRBJ2-3,CASSQGRGDGTDTQYF,TGTGCCAGCAGCCAGGGACGGGGGGATGGCACAGATACGCAGTATTTT
NA,TRBV7-3,TRBD2,TRBJ2-1,CASSFSGSQNEQFF,TGTGCCAGCAGCTTTAGCGGGAGCCAGAATGAGCAGTTCTTC
few,TRBV4-1,TRBD1,TRBJ1-2,CASSQEYRVRGPRTNYGYTF,TGCGCCAGCAGCCAAGAATATCGGGTCAGGGGGCCGCGGACTAACTATGGCTACACCTTC
NA,TRBV28,TRBD1,TRBJ1-2,CASSLPGGGYGYTF,TGTGCCAGCAGTTTACCAGGGGGCGGCTATGGCTACACCTTC
once,TRBV3-1/TRBV3-2,NA,TRBJ1-3,CASSQDIHGNTIYF,TGTGCCAGCAGCCAAGATATACACGGAAACACCATATATTTT
NA,TRBV10-1,NA,TRBJ2-3,CASSERFTDTQYF,TGCGCCAGCAGTGAACGGTTCACAGATACGCAGTATTTT
once,TRBV28,NA,TRBJ2-7,CATLGGFSYEQYF,TGTGCCACCCTAGGAGGATTCTCCTACGAGCAGTACTTC
NA,TRBV5-1,TRBD1,TRBJ1-2,CASSSGTVGGGYTF,TGCGCCAGCAGCTCCGGGACAGTTGGGGGAGGCTACACCTTC
NA,TRBV2,NA,TRBJ1-1,CASSEARRANTEAFF,TGTGCCAGCAGTGAGGCGCGGCGGGCGAACACTGAAGCTTTCTTT
NA,TRBV30,TRBD2,TRBJ2-3,CAWSVRGGGTDTQYF,TGTGCCTGGAGTGTGCGGGGGGGTGGCACAGATACGCAGTATTTT
NA,TRBV7-3,TRBD2,TRBJ2-1,CASSSPGTSGGYNEQFF,TGTGCCAGCAGCTCGCCGGGGACTAGCGGGGGTTACAATGAGCAGTTCTTC
NA,TRBV4-1,NA,TRBJ2-1,CASSQEGAVSSYNEQFF,TGCGCCAGCAGCCAAGAAGGAGCGGTTAGCTCCTACAATGAGCAGTTCTTC
once,TRBV7-9,TRBD1,TRBJ1-5,CASSPSGTGSNQPQHF,TGTGCCAGCAGCCCATCCGGGACAGGTAGCAATCAGCCCCAGCATTTT
once,TRBV10-3,TRBD1,TRBJ1-1,CAITRQGTTEAFF,TGTGCCATCACAAGACAGGGGACCACTGAAGCTTTCTTT
NA,TRBV19,NA,TRBJ2-2,CASSIVAGELFF,TGTGCCAGTAGTATAGTAGCCGGGGAGCTGTTTTTT
NA,TRBV5-1,NA,TRBJ1-1,CASSPQGRGKGTEAFF,TGCGCCAGCAGCCCTCAAGGGCGGGGGAAGGGCACTGAAGCTTTCTTT
NA,TRBV24-1,NA,TRBJ1-5,CATSDAAGNQPQHF,TGTGCCACCAGTGATGCGGCGGGAAATCAGCCCCAGCATTTT
few,TRBV28,NA,TRBJ1-2,CASSLTTGISSNGYTF,TGTGCCAGCAGTTTAACAACAGGTATATCGTCTAATGGCTACACCTTC
NA,TRBV5-1,NA,TRBJ1-4,CASSLATGSLATNEKLFF,TGCGCCAGCAGCTTGGCTACAGGGTCTCTCGCAACTAATGAAAAACTGTTTTTT
NA,TRBV3-1/TRBV3-2,NA,TRBJ1-6,CASSQGGGSRSPLHF,TGTGCCAGCAGCCAAGGGGGGGGGAGCCGATCACCCCTCCACTTT
once,TRBV7-2,NA,TRBJ2-3,CASSLLSYSSTDTQYF,TGTGCCAGCAGCTTACTGTCCTACTCTAGCACAGATACGCAGTATTTT
few,TRBV7-9,NA,TRBJ1-5,CASSAGVGNQPQHF,TGTGCCAGCAGCGCCGGGGTGGGCAATCAGCCCCAGCATTTT
NA,TRBV6-6,NA,TRBJ1-5,CASSSPGRGGNQPQHF,TGTGCCAGCAGTTCCCCTGGCAGGGGAGGCAATCAGCCCCAGCATTTT
NA,TRBV11-2,TRBD2,TRBJ2-7,CASSFGSGSFYEQYF,TGTGCCAGCAGCTTCGGAAGCGGGAGTTTCTACGAGCAGTACTTC
NA,TRBV7-9,TRBD2,TRBJ2-1,CASSAREWGFF,TGTGCCAGCAGCGCGCGGGAGTGGGGGTTCTTC
NA,TRBV3-1/TRBV3-2,NA,TRBJ2-1,CASSHSHTVHSYNEQFF,TGTGCCAGCAGCCACTCACATACAGTGCACTCCTACAATGAGCAGTTCTTC
NA,TRBV10-2,TRBD1,TRBJ1-5,CASGDRARQPQHF,TGCGCCAGCGGAGACAGGGCGCGTCAGCCCCAGCATTTT
NA,TRBV6-1,TRBD1,TRBJ1-5,CASSEARIAGGNNQPQHF,TGTGCCAGCAGTGAAGCGAGGATCGCAGGGGGGAACAATCAGCCCCAGCATTTT
once,TRBV10-3,NA,TRBJ1-2,CAISESRELGYTF,TGTGCCATCAGTGAGTCGAGAGAGCTTGGCTACACCTTC
once,TRBV4-2,NA,TRBJ1-2,CASSPRQGNYGYTF,TGTGCCAGCAGCCCGAGGCAGGGGAACTATGGCTACACCTTC
NA,TRBV27,NA,TRBJ1-2,CASRGQNYGYTF,TGTGCCAGCAGAGGACAGAACTATGGCTACACCTTC
NA,TRBV24-1,TRBD1,TRBJ2-7,CATSDFEGAKQYF,TGTGCCACCAGTGATTTTGAGGGGGCAAAGCAGTACTTC
NA,TRBV6-1,TRBD2,TRBJ2-7,CASSEVPAGGGPYEQYF,TGTGCCAGCAGTGAAGTTCCGGCGGGGGGCGGCCCATACGAGCAGTACTTC
NA,TRBV7-9,NA,TRBJ2-3,CASSLLSSGTDTQYF,TGTGCCAGCAGCTTATTGTCTAGCGGCACAGATACGCAGTATTTT
NA,TRBV18,TRBD1,TRBJ1-2,CASSPSTGDYGYTF,TGTGCCAGCTCACCCTCGACAGGGGACTATGGCTACACCTTC